These T cell receptor beta chains were read from a single sample in a study of graft-versus-host responses after intestinal transplantation. Clones were sequenced by immunoSEQ multiplex PCR, and TCRdb holds only the in-frame ones, with some missing. Of about 120,000 clones detected, 90% appear once; the ten largest clones hold around 0.2%. Their antigen targets remain unknown. The starting material was unstimulated CD4+ T cells sorted from spleen or lymph node cells, obtained before intestinal transplant. These receptors originate from a human donor who received an intestinal transplant. Both conserved end residues are part of each CDR3. The D gene is left open where the match is weak.

d_gene: .; v_gene: TRBV5-4; CDR3aa: CASSFTGLNTEAFF
d_gene: .; v_gene: TRBV5-5; CDR3aa: CASSPGAYEQYF
d_gene: .; v_gene: TRBV5-1; CDR3aa: CASSKTGIRAYEQYF
d_gene: TRBD1; v_gene: TRBV6-6; CDR3aa: CATSRGQSNTGELFF
d_gene: .; v_gene: TRBV6-1; CDR3aa: CASRNRVLSGGYTF
d_gene: TRBD2; v_gene: TRBV5-6; CDR3aa: CASSFSGRSDNEQFF
d_gene: .; v_gene: TRBV2; CDR3aa: CASSAGGNEQFF
d_gene: .; v_gene: TRBV18; CDR3aa: CASSPRGRENTEAFF
d_gene: TRBD1; v_gene: TRBV6-1; CDR3aa: CASSDWAMTGEDYGYTF
d_gene: TRBD1; v_gene: TRBV29-1; CDR3aa: CSHRGGDTEAFF
d_gene: TRBD1; v_gene: TRBV6-5; CDR3aa: CASWDRGYEKLFF
d_gene: .; v_gene: TRBV30; CDR3aa: CAWSGTDEQYF
d_gene: TRBD1; v_gene: TRBV7-3; CDR3aa: CASSLTGGRSPLHF
d_gene: .; v_gene: TRBV11-2; CDR3aa: CASRGTGPAILRGNTIYF
d_gene: .; v_gene: TRBV20-1; CDR3aa: CSATHGDTQYF
d_gene: .; v_gene: TRBV10-3; CDR3aa: CAISVRSQETQYF
d_gene: .; v_gene: TRBV6-5; CDR3aa: CASSRTGTGDQPQHF
d_gene: .; v_gene: TRBV9; CDR3aa: CASSLQLRTDTQYF
d_gene: .; v_gene: TRBV4-3; CDR3aa: CASSQGDYTGELFF
d_gene: TRBD1; v_gene: TRBV6-1; CDR3aa: CASRRQGSVETQYF
d_gene: TRBD1; v_gene: TRBV5-1; CDR3aa: CAPPQGRRVGYGYTF
d_gene: TRBD1; v_gene: TRBV6-1; CDR3aa: CASSQDRVGTDTQYF
d_gene: .; v_gene: TRBV11-2; CDR3aa: CASSDTGILYEQYF
d_gene: TRBD2; v_gene: TRBV5-4; CDR3aa: CASSLPGLAGVDTQYF
d_gene: .; v_gene: TRBV4-1; CDR3aa: CASSLQGGRSYEQYF
d_gene: .; v_gene: TRBV10-2; CDR3aa: CASSKDKASPTEAFF
d_gene: TRBD2; v_gene: TRBV5-6; CDR3aa: CASSLGLAGGRKQYF
d_gene: TRBD2; v_gene: TRBV11-2; CDR3aa: CASSLLAGGAGELFF
d_gene: .; v_gene: TRBV11-2; CDR3aa: CASRRPGQGNNEQFF
d_gene: .; v_gene: TRBV30; CDR3aa: CAWSAKGGLGTEAFF
d_gene: .; v_gene: TRBV10-1; CDR3aa: CASSAGKAEQETQYF
d_gene: .; v_gene: TRBV5-1; CDR3aa: CASSLNRDRSYGYTF
d_gene: .; v_gene: TRBV6-6; CDR3aa: CATDDRAGRETQYF
d_gene: TRBD1; v_gene: TRBV6-5; CDR3aa: CASSYHGTGTEQYF
d_gene: .; v_gene: TRBV5-4; CDR3aa: CASSLLTGDTQYF
d_gene: .; v_gene: TRBV18; CDR3aa: CASSPWQRGTSNTGELFF
d_gene: TRBD1; v_gene: TRBV5-1; CDR3aa: CASSWGDRGPYEQYF
d_gene: TRBD2; v_gene: TRBV7-3; CDR3aa: CASSQAGDEQFF
d_gene: TRBD1; v_gene: TRBV23-1; CDR3aa: CASSHQTGCTEAFF
d_gene: .; v_gene: TRBV7-6; CDR3aa: CASSLAQGVNTEAFF
d_gene: .; v_gene: TRBV6-5; CDR3aa: CASSRGTNYNEQFF
d_gene: .; v_gene: TRBV5-1; CDR3aa: CASSPATAMNTEAFF
d_gene: .; v_gene: TRBV23-1; CDR3aa: CASSEFPNTEAFF
d_gene: TRBD1; v_gene: TRBV19; CDR3aa: CASSIGDRFPLLREQYF
d_gene: .; v_gene: TRBV20-1; CDR3aa: CSAPVNTEAFF
d_gene: .; v_gene: TRBV5-1; CDR3aa: CASSAQVQETQYF
d_gene: .; v_gene: TRBV5-1; CDR3aa: CASSIDLETEQFF
d_gene: .; v_gene: TRBV29-1; CDR3aa: CSVGTGYRETQYF
d_gene: .; v_gene: TRBV27; CDR3aa: CASTPAPVGRTQYF
d_gene: .; v_gene: TRBV6-5; CDR3aa: CASTRTLNMNYGYTF
d_gene: .; v_gene: TRBV5-6; CDR3aa: CASSPLVYNEQFF
d_gene: TRBD2; v_gene: TRBV7-2; CDR3aa: CASSLGNLAGGLGDTQYF
d_gene: TRBD2; v_gene: TRBV5-1; CDR3aa: CASSSWGLAGSYEQYF
d_gene: TRBD2; v_gene: TRBV5-1; CDR3aa: CASSNVAGVTDTQYF